This T cell receptor beta chain was identified in a study of OX40 agonist ivuxolimab in advanced cancers. This CDR3 spans 16 amino acids. Germline CDR1 MDHEN, CDR2 SYDVKM. V dropped 8 bases and J dropped 4 bases, with 23 bases sitting between them. The table came from immunoSEQ multiplex PCR; TCRdb's copy has only in-frame clones and leaves some out. The sample contains some 70,000 clones, 88% of which appear only once. The V gene is TRBV28, the J gene TRBJ1-2, with TRBD1 as a possible D gene (5 bases). The sequencing here drew on CD4+ or CD8+ T cells sorted from blood, taken in a trial of the OX40 agonist ivuxolimab. The source is an adult with an advanced solid tumor such as melanoma, head and neck, liver or kidney cancer. The CDR3 nucleotides read TGTGCCAGCCGTTACCCTCGACGGGGGGAAATCTATGGCTACACCTTC. It encodes CASRYPRRGEIYGYTF.